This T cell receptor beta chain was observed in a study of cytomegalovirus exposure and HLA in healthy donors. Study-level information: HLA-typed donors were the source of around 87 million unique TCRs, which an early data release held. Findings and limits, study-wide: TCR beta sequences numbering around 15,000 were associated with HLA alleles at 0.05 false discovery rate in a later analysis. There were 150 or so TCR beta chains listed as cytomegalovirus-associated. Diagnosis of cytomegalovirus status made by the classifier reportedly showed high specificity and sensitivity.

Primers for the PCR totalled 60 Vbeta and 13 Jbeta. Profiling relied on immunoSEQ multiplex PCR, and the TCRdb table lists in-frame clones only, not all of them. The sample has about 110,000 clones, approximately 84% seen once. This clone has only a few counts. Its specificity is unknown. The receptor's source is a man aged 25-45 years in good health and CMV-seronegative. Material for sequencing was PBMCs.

Written as DNA, the CDR3 is TGCGCCAGCGAGACCCCCAGCGGAGCGGATGAGCAGTTCTTC. Its translation: CASETPSGADEQFF. The J gene is TRBJ2-1, the V gene TRBV10-1; tentatively, D is TRBD2 (5 bases). Germline-derived CDR1 and CDR2 are WNHNN and SYGVQD (reference sequence). The CDR3 extends over 14 amino acids. Trimming removed 8 bases at V and 8 bases at J, with 19 bases between.